This entry concerns a single T cell receptor beta chain. Its antigen remains undetermined. Base qualities are not provided; no much larger clone lies one nucleotide away. Sequences MGHDK (CDR1) and SYGVNS (CDR2) are obtained from the germline V gene. The CDR3 runs 13 amino acids, cysteine and phenylalanine included. CDR3 DNA is the only sequence kept; it has 39 bases, read in frame from the first base. V is reduced by 7 bases and J by 3 bases, leaving a spacing of 7 bases between them. The immunoSEQ assay was applied to genomic DNA to generate the TCR beta chain sequences. For the original study's pipeline: Any CDR3 sequence that did not begin with the conserved framework cysteine at position 104 was removed by hand. Clonality was calculated as one minus the normalized Shannon's Diversity Index, with values ranging from 0 (maximal diversity) to 1 (oligoclonal). To check whether a given CDR3 had different frequencies in two samples, for example brain versus blood, chi-squared comparison-of-proportions tests were used. Public clonotypes were identified through searches of immuneACCESS, and similarity to known antiviral clonotypes was evaluated with the VDJdb browser. TCRdb obtained this table from immuneACCESS and retained in-frame rearrangements with V and J assigned. These tables miss some clones; where compared with another copy, unresolved V genes account for less than half of the shortfall, and the remainder is unexplained. V, J and clone size derive from that table, while D and trimming were established from the DNA sequence. Across this sample there are about 340,000 clones, with about 93% seen only once. The ten largest clonotypes hold around 6% of the sample.

This sample stems from a study of brain T cells in children with intractable seizures (dated by TCRdb to 2020 to 2022). With regard to the full study: Resected brain tissue from 53 pediatric epilepsy surgery cases was initially screened for immune gene transcripts with a NanoString immunology panel. Among the approximately 12 selected surgery cases, eight also had pre-surgery blood sequenced, leaving four with brain tissue only. General findings and caveats noted by the study authors: Because pre- and post-surgery blood were sequenced to different depths, clones absent from the pre-surgery sample may reflect undersampling. Viral specificity was inferred only from CDR3 sequence similarity, and patients' HCMV serostatus was unknown.

Taken with the paper, the label for time point translates to: blood from clinic visit 5 months post-surgery; TSC patient then seizure free. The surgery cases that showed the highest brain T cell transcript signatures were chosen for TCR beta chain sequencing of brain tissue, and of blood when it was available. Prior to surgery, the patients had been treated with at least one anti-epileptic drug. The TCR-sequenced patients were children whose drug-resistant epilepsy was caused by tuberous sclerosis complex, focal cortical dysplasia, Rasmussen encephalitis or hemimegalencephaly. Bulk genomic DNA was isolated from unsorted brain tissue and whole blood using the Monarch genomic DNA purification kit.

Recombination linked TRBV25-1 to TRBJ2-6; the D gene lacks a confident call. This specimen consisted of peripheral blood, obtained 4 to 6 months after surgery. This receptor was taken from a boy under three years old with tuberous sclerosis and intractable seizures. The base sequence is TGTGCCAGCAATCTGGATGGGGCCAACGTCCTGACTTTC. Translated, it reads CASNLDGANVLTF. The full variable domain, completed from the reference TRBV25-1 and TRBJ2-6 proteins outside the CDR3, reads EADIYQTPRYLVIGTGKKITLECSQTMGHDKMYWYQQDPGMELHLIHYSYGVNSTEKGDLSSESTVSRIRTEHFPLTLESARPSHTSQYLCASNLDGANVLTFGAGSRLTVL.